This T cell receptor beta chain was profiled in a study of blood T cell repertoires in COVID-19. The wider study: The samples span acute and convalescent COVID-19 from the United States, Italy and Spain.

The CDR3 has 15 residues. Between the trimmed V and J ends, which lost 5 bases and 8 bases, there was a span of 18 bases. Germline assignment: CDR1 MDHEN and CDR2 SYDVKM. Under the authors' procedure: Estimation of nucleated cell counts was performed using reference gene primer amplification. Only in-frame clones appear in the TCRdb table, and some are missing; sequencing was by immunoSEQ multiplex PCR. V and J calls and clone size are those listed in that table; D and trimming were worked out from the DNA. This table holds hundreds of thousands of clones, around nine tenths found once. Specimen: peripheral blood. The J gene is TRBJ1-4, the V gene TRBV28; no firm D call. This TCR was sampled from a man in his fifties or sixties with acute or convalescent COVID-19. Here the CDR3 reads CASSLLAWEREKLFF. In DNA form, the CDR3 reads TGTGCCAGCAGTCTCTTAGCCTGGGAGCGAGAAAAACTGTTTTTT.